The sequence of this T cell receptor (beta chain) was determined in a study of cytomegalovirus exposure and HLA in healthy donors. Study overall: A data release that came early held 80 million to 95 million unique TCRs from HLA-typed donors.

Note on this clone: What it binds is unknown.

PCR was performed using 60 Vbeta and 13 Jbeta primers. Data came from immunoSEQ multiplex PCR; TCRdb stores just in-frame clones and leaves some out. The table includes roughly 120,000 clones, over 75% detected once. Study-level points and caveats: The study designated 164 TCR beta chains cytomegalovirus-associated. Indistinguishable V segments such as TRBV6-2 and TRBV6-3 were excluded. In a later analysis, TCR beta V- and J-gene trimming was associated with a missense DCLRE1C variant.

The germline V gene has CDR1 SEHNR and CDR2 FQNEAQ (reference sequence). V shed 8 bases and J shed 0 bases, with 15 bases lying between them. The CDR3 extends over 15 amino acids. The source material was PBMCs. The chain combines TRBV7-9 with TRBJ2-3; maybe TRBD2 (5 bases). This TCR was recovered from a woman between 35 and 50 years old in good health and CMV-seropositive. The CDR3 sequence: CASGVATTSTDTQYF. The CDR3 coding sequence is TGTGCCAGCGGGGTAGCGACGACTAGCACAGATACGCAGTATTTT.